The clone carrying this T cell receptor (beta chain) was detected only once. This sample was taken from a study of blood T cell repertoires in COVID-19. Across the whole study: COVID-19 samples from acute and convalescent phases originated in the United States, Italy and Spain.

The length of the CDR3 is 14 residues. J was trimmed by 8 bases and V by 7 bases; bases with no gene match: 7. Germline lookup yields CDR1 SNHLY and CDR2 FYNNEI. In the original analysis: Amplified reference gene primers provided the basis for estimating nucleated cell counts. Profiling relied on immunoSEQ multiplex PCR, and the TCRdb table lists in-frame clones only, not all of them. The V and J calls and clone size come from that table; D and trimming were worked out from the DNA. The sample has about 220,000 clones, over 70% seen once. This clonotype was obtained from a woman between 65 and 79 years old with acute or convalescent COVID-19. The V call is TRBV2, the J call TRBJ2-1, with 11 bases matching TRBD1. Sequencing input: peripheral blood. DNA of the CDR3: TGTGCCAGCACCCGGGACAGGGGGGGCGATGAGCAGTTCTTC. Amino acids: CASTRDRGGDEQFF.